The rows below give T cell receptor beta chains drawn from one sample of a study of shared clonotypes between healthy human individuals. Measured with immunoSEQ multiplex PCR; TCRdb has only the in-frame clones, and not every one. The data show 2 million to 3 million clones, around 90% seen once. The source material was naive CD4+ T cells sorted from blood. All receptors derive from a man aged 18-30 years in good health. CDR3s include the opening cysteine and the closing phenylalanine or tryptophan. The D gene is left open where the match is weak. Not every row has a clone size; where given, it reads once, few, many or a size class.

len: 16
d_gene: -
v_gene: TRBV10-2
abundance: -
j_gene: TRBJ1-2
CDR3nt: TGCGCCAGCACCCCGCAAACGAGTTTTAGCAACTATGGCTACACCTTC
CDR3aa: CASTPQTSFSNYGYTF

len: 15
d_gene: -
v_gene: TRBV11-1
abundance: -
j_gene: TRBJ2-7
CDR3nt: TGTGCCAGCAGCTCCTGGGGGGGCTATGCTGACGAGCAGTACTTC
CDR3aa: CASSSWGGYADEQYF

len: 15
d_gene: -
v_gene: TRBV28
abundance: -
j_gene: TRBJ2-7
CDR3nt: TGTGCCAGCAGTTTATTGTCCGGGAGCTCCTACGAGCAGTACTTC
CDR3aa: CASSLLSGSSYEQYF

len: 11
d_gene: -
v_gene: TRBV6-1
abundance: -
j_gene: TRBJ2-7
CDR3nt: TGTGCCAGCACCCCCCCTCTCGAGCAGTACTTC
CDR3aa: CASTPPLEQYF

len: 12
d_gene: -
v_gene: TRBV28
abundance: few
j_gene: TRBJ1-4
CDR3nt: TGTGCCAGCATGACTGCAGCCGAAAAACTGTTTTTT
CDR3aa: CASMTAAEKLFF

len: 14
d_gene: TRBD1
v_gene: TRBV5-1
abundance: once
j_gene: TRBJ2-5
CDR3nt: TGCGCCAGCAGCAGAGGACAGGGAAAGGAGACCCAGTACTTC
CDR3aa: CASSRGQGKETQYF

len: 17
d_gene: TRBD2
v_gene: TRBV4-1
abundance: -
j_gene: TRBJ2-2
CDR3nt: TGCGCCAGCAGCCAACTAGCGGGGGGGCCGTTTAACGGGGAGCTGTTTTTT
CDR3aa: CASSQLAGGPFNGELFF

len: 13
d_gene: -
v_gene: TRBV7-8
abundance: -
j_gene: TRBJ2-5
CDR3nt: TGTGCCAGCAGCTTAGCTGGGGAAGTGGCCCAGTACTTC
CDR3aa: CASSLAGEVAQYF

len: 16
d_gene: -
v_gene: TRBV2
abundance: -
j_gene: TRBJ2-2
CDR3nt: TGTGCCAGCAGTGTCCTGGGCGGACTGAACACCGGGGAGCTGTTTTTT
CDR3aa: CASSVLGGLNTGELFF

len: 16
d_gene: -
v_gene: TRBV30
abundance: -
j_gene: TRBJ1-6
CDR3nt: TGTGCCTGGGACCATGGGCAGGGGTCCTATAATTCACCCCTCCACTTT
CDR3aa: CAWDHGQGSYNSPLHF

len: 16
d_gene: TRBD2
v_gene: TRBV7-8
abundance: -
j_gene: TRBJ2-6
CDR3nt: TGTGCCAGCAACCGCGGGGGGGCCTCTGGGGCCAACGTCCTGACTTTC
CDR3aa: CASNRGGASGANVLTF

len: 14
d_gene: TRBD2
v_gene: TRBV7-6
abundance: -
j_gene: TRBJ2-2
CDR3nt: TGTGCCAGCAGCTTTTACGGAGCGGGAGGGGAGCTGTTTTTT
CDR3aa: CASSFYGAGGELFF

len: 16
d_gene: -
v_gene: TRBV18
abundance: -
j_gene: TRBJ1-3
CDR3nt: TGTGCCAGCTCACCAAGACAGATTACCTCTGGAAACACCATATATTTT
CDR3aa: CASSPRQITSGNTIYF